Sequencing of this TCR beta chain was carried out in a study of post-analysis software for immune sequencing data (dated by TCRdb to the mid-2010s). As for the study more broadly: Relapsing-remitting, secondary progressive and progressive-relapsing multiple sclerosis were recorded as disease courses, and subtype annotation was lacking for some patients. The multiple sclerosis patient repertoires were compared with ten to eleven previously published healthy control repertoires from donors aged about 6 to 26 years. A subset of samples was prepared in parallel using single-end sample barcoding, then pooled and co-amplified after Illumina adapter ligation.

CDR1 and CDR2 (DFQATT, SNEGSKA) derive from the germline V gene (reference sequence). From its cysteine to its phenylalanine, the CDR3 spans 18 amino acids. Kept here is only the CDR3 DNA, which spans 54 bases and is read in frame from base 1. The germline V end is reduced by 6 bases and the J end by 0 bases; junction bases left unmatched: 11. To demonstrate the VDJtools post-analysis software, TCR beta repertoires were profiled from the peripheral blood of about 14 young patients with multiple sclerosis. The multiple sclerosis patients were children and adolescents between about 6 and 16 years of age. Library preparation used PCR. The sample was run on an Illumina HiSeq 2500. Unique molecular identifiers were incorporated into TCR beta cDNA libraries to reduce PCR and sequencing biases. Every 1 to 10 million input T cells yielded some 500,000 cDNA molecules, meaning each molecule approximated one T cell. Patient libraries were prepared and sequenced with the same protocol used for the earlier healthy control dataset. Samples belonging to the same batch were prepared together, multiplexed and sequenced on a shared HiSeq lane. Concerning the study's data processing: Raw barcoded reads were processed with MIGEC, discarding single-read molecular identifier groups before consensus assembly and CDR3 extraction. Clonotype tables were post-analysed with VDJtools, normalizing diversity by down-sampling all datasets to the smallest sample size. In repertoire overlap clustering, CDR3 amino acid sequences, but not nucleotide sequences, were matched to correct batch-related cross-sample contamination. The raw public reads went through TCRdb reprocessing: fastp at Q25, MiXCR clone calling, in-frame beta chains kept. Each record represents a unique CDR3 protein, reported with the most common genes and DNA among its rows. The V and J calls here are based on TCRdb, not the publication. This sample gives more than 450,000 distinct CDR3 sequences in total; around 31% of them show up just once. Approximately 6% of the sample is taken by the ten largest.

As to this clonotype: Its antigen is currently not known. Base quality data are lacking; no much larger clone is found one base away.

Overall study outcomes, separate from this receptor: The multiple sclerosis patient group was slightly younger than the control group. Significantly higher frequencies in patients than in controls were found for roughly 5 TRBV segments, including TRBV5-6, TRBV5-1 and TRBV20-1. Direct clustering with F measure revealed strong co-clustering of samples prepared in the same batch, which led to a batch-effect correction. Compared with controls, multiple sclerosis patients had significantly lower normalized Chao1 diversity, a finding suggesting substantial peripheral T-cell clonal expansion.

The clonotype originates from a girl aged 2-17 years with multiple sclerosis. The sample comprised blood. This receptor chain uses TRBV20-1 and TRBJ2-5, with 15 bases in between that match TRBD2. The bases are TGCAGTGCCGGACCGGGACTAGCGGGGGGCGTCCACCAAGAGACCCAGTACTTC. This codes for CSAGPGLAGGVHQETQYF.